Listed below are T cell receptor beta chains from one sample, sequenced in a study of blood T cell repertoires in COVID-19. Sequencing was performed with immunoSEQ multiplex PCR; in TCRdb, only in-frame clones are kept and a portion is missing. The sample lists about 280,000 clones, 70% to 90% seen once, with less than 6.5% in the top ten. Sequenced material: peripheral blood. Every receptor here comes from a man aged 45 to 65 with active or convalescent COVID-19. CDR3s include the opening cysteine and the closing phenylalanine or tryptophan. A D gene is named only where the DNA matches it firmly. Expanded clones get a size class; other rows say once, few or many, or leave the size out.

v_call	clone_size	j_call	d_call	cdr3_nt	cdr3_aa
TRBV5-4	.	TRBJ2-5	TRBD2	TGTGCCAGCAGCTTTGTGTCCCCATTCCAGCGGGAGTACCAAGAGACCCAGTACTTC	CASSFVSPFQREYQETQYF
TRBV3-1/TRBV3-2	.	TRBJ2-3	TRBD1	TGTGCCAGCAGCCAAGTGACAGGGGGCAGAACAGATACGCAGTATTTT	CASSQVTGGRTDTQYF
TRBV7-2	.	TRBJ2-3	TRBD2	TGTGCCAGCAGCCTTAGCGGGAGGGCCTCAGATACGCAGTATTTT	CASSLSGRASDTQYF
TRBV21-1	few	TRBJ1-5	.	TGTGCCAGCAGCAAAGGCGAGCGACTTGACAGGGGAAATTGTCGTACTCAGCCCCAGCATTTT	CASSKGERLDRGNCRTQPQHF
TRBV5-1	.	TRBJ2-1	TRBD2	TGCGCCAGCAGCTCGGGGACTAGCGGCTACAATGAGCAGTTCTTC	CASSSGTSGYNEQFF
TRBV28	.	TRBJ2-2	TRBD1	TGTGCCAGCAGCCTGCTACCGGGACAGTCGAACACCGGGGAGCTGTTTTTT	CASSLLPGQSNTGELFF
TRBV2	.	TRBJ2-7	TRBD2	TGTGCCAGCAGAACAGCGGGAGGGCCCTACGAGCAGTACTTC	CASRTAGGPYEQYF
TRBV21-1	.	TRBJ1-1	.	TGTGCCAGCAGCAAATCCTGCGGGTTTGAAGCTTTCTTT	CASSKSCGFEAFF
TRBV28	.	TRBJ1-6	.	TGTGCCAGCAGTTTTAGGACACCCCCACCCCTCCACTTT	CASSFRTPPPLHF
TRBV30	.	TRBJ2-2	.	TGTGCCTGGGGTCCGGAGCGGATCCTAGGGAACACCGGGGAGCTGTTTTTT	CAWGPERILGNTGELFF
TRBV4-1	.	TRBJ2-3	.	TGCGCCAGCAGCCAAAGCGTGGCGAGCCCGGATACGCAGTATTTT	CASSQSVASPDTQYF
TRBV28	.	TRBJ2-1	TRBD1	TGTGCCAGCAGTATCCAACACAGGGGCCGCTACAATGAGCAGTTCTTC	CASSIQHRGRYNEQFF
TRBV27	.	TRBJ1-1	TRBD1	TGTGCCAGCAGGACAGGGGTGAACACTGAAGCTTTCTTT	CASRTGVNTEAFF
TRBV5-5	.	TRBJ2-5	.	TGTGCCAGCAGCTTGTGGAGGGAAGAGACCCAGTACTTC	CASSLWREETQYF
TRBV7-8	.	TRBJ1-1	.	TGTGCCAGCAGCCCAGGACATAGGGGCCCCAGGAGGAACACTGAAGCTTTCTTT	CASSPGHRGPRRNTEAFF
TRBV10-1	.	TRBJ1-5	TRBD1	TGCGCCAGCACCTACAGGGGGCCGGATCAGCCCCAGCATTTT	CASTYRGPDQPQHF
TRBV4-2	.	TRBJ2-7	TRBD2	TGTGCCAGCAGCCAATTGGGGACTAGCGGGAGTTACGAGCAGTACTTC	CASSQLGTSGSYEQYF
TRBV5-5	few	TRBJ1-2	.	TGTGCCAGCAGCGCACAGGTATCTGTCCCTGGCTACACCTTC	CASSAQVSVPGYTF
TRBV6-2/TRBV6-3	many	TRBJ2-5	TRBD2	TGTGCCAGCAGTTACCCCACTAGCGGGAGGGACAAAAAGACCCAGTACTTC	CASSYPTSGRDKKTQYF